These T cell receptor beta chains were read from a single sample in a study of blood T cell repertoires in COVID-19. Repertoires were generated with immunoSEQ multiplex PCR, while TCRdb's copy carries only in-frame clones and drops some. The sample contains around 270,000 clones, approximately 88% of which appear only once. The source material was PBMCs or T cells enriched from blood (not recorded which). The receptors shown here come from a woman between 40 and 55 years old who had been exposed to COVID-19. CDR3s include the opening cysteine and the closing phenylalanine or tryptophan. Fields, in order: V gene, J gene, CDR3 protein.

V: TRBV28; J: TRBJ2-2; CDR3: CASSFGTGTTGELFF
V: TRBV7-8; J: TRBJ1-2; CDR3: CASTIRGQGAYGYTF
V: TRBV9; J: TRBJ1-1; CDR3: CASSPTGGRWAFF
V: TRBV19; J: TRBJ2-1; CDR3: CASIGLAFGEQFF
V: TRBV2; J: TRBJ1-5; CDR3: CASSDGQDHQPQHF
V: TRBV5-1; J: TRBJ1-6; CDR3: CASSLGGTYNSPLHF
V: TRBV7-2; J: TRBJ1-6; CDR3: CASSPLAQGPNSPLHF
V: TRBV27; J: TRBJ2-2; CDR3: CASKLGLGTGELFF
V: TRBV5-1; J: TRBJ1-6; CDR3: CASSLGNSNSPLHF
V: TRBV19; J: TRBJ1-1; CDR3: CASSIRSLGGISEAFF
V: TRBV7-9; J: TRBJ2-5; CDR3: CASSSTSGSDVGYF
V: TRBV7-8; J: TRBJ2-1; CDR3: CASSGGLAGALVNEQFF
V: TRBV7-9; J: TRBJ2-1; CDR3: CASSGGLDNEQFF
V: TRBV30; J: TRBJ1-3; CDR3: CAWSVGLSGNTIYF
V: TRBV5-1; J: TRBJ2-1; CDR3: CASSLEQSYNEQFF
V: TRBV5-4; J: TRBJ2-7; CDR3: CASSRQGLYEQYF
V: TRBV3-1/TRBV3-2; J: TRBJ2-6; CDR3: CASSQATGGASGANVLTF
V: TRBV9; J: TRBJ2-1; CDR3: CASSVRGLALNEQFF
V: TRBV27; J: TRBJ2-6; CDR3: CASSSPLAENSGANVLTF
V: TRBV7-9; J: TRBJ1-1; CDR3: CASSLGGSTEAFF
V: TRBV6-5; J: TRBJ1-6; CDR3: CASSYRDRVGAALHF
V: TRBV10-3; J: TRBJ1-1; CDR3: CAIRARGVRAFF
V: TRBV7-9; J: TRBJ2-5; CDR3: CASSIWTVKETQYF
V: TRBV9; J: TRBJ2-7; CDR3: CASSVGLAGPSYEQYF
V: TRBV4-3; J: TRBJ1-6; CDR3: CASSQEAINYNSPLHF
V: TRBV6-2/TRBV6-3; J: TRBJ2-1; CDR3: CASSYRGNEQFF
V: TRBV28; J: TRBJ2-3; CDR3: CASIPAGTGYTDTQYF